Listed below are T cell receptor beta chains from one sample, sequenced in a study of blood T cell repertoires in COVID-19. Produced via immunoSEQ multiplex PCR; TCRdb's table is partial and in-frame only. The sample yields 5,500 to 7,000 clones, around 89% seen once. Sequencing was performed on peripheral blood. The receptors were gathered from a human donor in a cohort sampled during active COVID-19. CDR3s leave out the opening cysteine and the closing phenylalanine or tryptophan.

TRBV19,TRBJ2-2,ASRSTHNPNTGELF
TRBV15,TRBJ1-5,ATSRSPGTGGWKDQPQH
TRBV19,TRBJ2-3,ASSDDTVTQY
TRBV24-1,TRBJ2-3,ATSDPLNRGADTQY
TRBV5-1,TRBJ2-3,ASSLGTGWGVGTDTQY
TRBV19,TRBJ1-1,ASSLGLLNTEAF
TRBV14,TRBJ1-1,ASSQDLRTGAEAF
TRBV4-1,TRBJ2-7,ASSQEGTGTEEQY
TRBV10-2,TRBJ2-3,ASSEPPTGFGTDTQY
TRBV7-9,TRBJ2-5,ASSRDRGEETQY
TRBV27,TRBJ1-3,ASGISGNTIY
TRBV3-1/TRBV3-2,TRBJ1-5,ASSQPGDQPQH
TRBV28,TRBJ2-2,ASSPGTSGSNTGELF
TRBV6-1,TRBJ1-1,ASSGGIFRYNTEAF
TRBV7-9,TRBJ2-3,ASSPWGLRDTDTQY